Below, 31 T cell receptor beta chains from the same sample are listed, as sequenced in a study of T cells after yellow fever vaccination. A single record per CDR3 protein comes from TCRdb applying MiXCR to the 5' RACE reads. The top ten clones hold just under 3% of a sample with around 180,000 distinct CDR3 sequences, 6.2% of them seen once. The input for sequencing was CD4+ T cells sorted from PBMCs, taken on the day of the first yellow fever vaccination. These receptor sequences come from a man aged 18 to 30 who received the YFV17D yellow fever vaccine.

This clonotype appeared many times. The J gene is TRBJ2-3, the V gene TRBV18; D is unresolved. The CDR3 contains 15 residues. The V gene's germline CDR1 is KGHSH and CDR2 LQKENI. Trimming cost V 2 bases and J 0 bases, with 9 bases left between them. The CDR3 protein is CASSPFSESTDTQYF. CDR3 DNA: TGTGCCAGCTCACCATTTTCGGAGAGCACAGATACGCAGTATTTT.

The sample holds a few counts of this clonotype. The gene calls are TRBV20-1 and TRBJ2-5; 8 nucleotides align to TRBD1. CDR3 length equals 15 residues. Germline V gene data show CDR1 as DFQATT and CDR2 as SNEGSKA (reference sequence). J lost 2 bases, V lost 3 bases, and 8 bases had no gene match. CDR3 loop: CSARDPTGGQETQYF. For the CDR3, the DNA is TGCAGTGCTAGGGATCCTACAGGGGGGCAAGAGACCCAGTACTTC.

This clonotype occurred many times. This rearrangement joins TRBV4-1 to TRBJ2-2, with 9 positions matching TRBD1. Trimming cost V 3 bases and J 7 bases; bases outside gene matches: 6. The CDR3 is 15 amino acids. The germline V gene encodes CDR1 MGHRA and CDR2 YSYEKL. Here the CDR3 reads CASSHGQGRNGELFF. The DNA of the CDR3 is TGCGCCAGCAGCCATGGACAGGGGAGGAACGGGGAGCTGTTTTTT.

The V and J genes are TRBV5-1 and TRBJ1-5, with D perhaps TRBD1 (5 bases). This CDR3 contains 15 residues. CDR1 SGHRS and CDR2 YFSETQ come from the germline V gene. CDR3 residues: CAPAAWEQAAQPQHF. CDR3 nucleotide sequence: TGCGCTCCAGCAGCTTGGGAACAGGCCGCACAGCCCCAGCATTTT. The variable domain in full, with the rest retrieved from reference TRBV5-1 and TRBJ1-5, is KAGVTQTPRYLIKTRGQQVTLSCSPISGHRSVSWYQQTPGQGLQFLFEYFSETQRNKGNFPGRFSGRQFSNSRSEMNVSTLELGDSALYLCAPAAWEQAAQPQHFGDGTRLSIL.

In its sample, this clonotype was seen many times. This chain links TRBV11-2 with TRBJ2-5; possible D gene TRBD2, 6 bases. V dropped 3 bases and J dropped 0 bases, with 11 bases sitting between them. CDR3 length: 15 residues. Germline lookup yields CDR1 SGHAT and CDR2 FQNNGV. The CDR3 sequence is CASSFGWDYQETQYF. The CDR3 DNA reads as TGTGCCAGCAGCTTTGGATGGGACTACCAAGAGACCCAGTACTTC.

The chain joins TRBV30 to TRBJ2-3; 11 nucleotides match TRBD2. The CDR3 is made up of 13 amino acids. Germline V gives CDR1 GTSNPN, CDR2 SVGIG (reference sequence). After removal of 7 bases from V and 6 bases from J, the junction contained 6 bases not matched to a gene. As DNA, the CDR3 is TGTGCCTTTTCACTAGCGGGGGCGGATACGCAGTATTTT. It yields the protein CAFSLAGADTQYF.

Ten or more counts support this clonotype. The V and J genes are TRBV12-3 or TRBV12-4 and TRBJ2-5; D is perhaps TRBD1 (5 bases). The V end lost 7 bases, the J end lost 4 bases, and 16 bases lay between the germline ends. The length of the CDR3 is 14 residues. CDR3: CASTLLGAAETQYF. The CDR3 DNA reads TGTGCCAGCACCCTATTAGGGGCTGCAGAGACCCAGTACTTC.

This clonotype has only a few counts. The chain couples TRBV20-1 to TRBJ1-1; TRBD1 matches 7 bases. The CDR3 runs to 13 residues. Trimming took 4 bases from V and 2 from J; bases not matched to a gene: 4. The V gene's germline CDR1 is DFQATT and CDR2 SNEGSKA (reference sequence). Written as DNA, the CDR3 is TGCAGTGCTACAGGGACAGACAACACTGAAGCTTTCTTT. This codes for CSATGTDNTEAFF.

This clonotype was observed a few times. The chain employs TRBV4-3 and TRBJ2-3; D gene unclear. Trimming took 0 bases from V and 4 from J, leaving 14 bases between them. The CDR3 has 16 residues. Germline CDR1 is LGHNA and CDR2 is YSLEER. Here the CDR3 reads CASSQESSGRADTQYF. CDR3 in DNA: TGCGCCAGCAGCCAAGAGTCTTCGGGTCGTGCAGATACGCAGTATTTT.

The J gene is TRBJ1-1, the V gene TRBV6-5; D perhaps matches TRBD1 (5 bases). Germline CDR1 and CDR2: MNHEY and SVGAGI. V was clipped by 5 bases and J by 6 bases, with 16 bases between them. This CDR3 is 14 amino acids long. The CDR3 nucleotides are TGTGCCAGCAGTACACCAGGGTTGGGCGCTGAAGCTTTCTTT. This encodes CASSTPGLGAEAFF.

At least ten counts were recorded for this clonotype. The J gene is TRBJ1-1, the V gene TRBV4-1, with D hard to call. The CDR3 is 15 residues long. V gave up 4 bases and J gave up 7 bases, with 19 bases separating them. Per the germline V gene, CDR1 is MGHRA and CDR2 is YSYEKL. This CDR3 is CASSLTPGRHFEAFF. The CDR3 nucleotides read TGCGCCAGCAGCCTAACTCCCGGACGGCATTTTGAAGCTTTCTTT.

The table lists this clonotype with many counts. The gene calls are TRBV7-9 and TRBJ2-1; tentative D call: TRBD2 (5 bases). The CDR3 contains 14 residues. The V gene's germline CDR1 is SEHNR and CDR2 FQNEAQ (reference sequence). V dropped 4 bases and J dropped 5 bases, with 12 bases sitting between them. CDR3 residues: CASSYRAGNNEQFF. Written as DNA, the CDR3 is TGTGCCAGCAGCTATAGGGCCGGGAACAATGAGCAGTTCTTC.

This clonotype has more than one count but fewer than ten. The rearrangement uses TRBV24-1 and TRBJ2-3; the D is unclear. V was pared by 4 bases and J by 6 bases, with 10 bases between. CDR1 is KGHDR, CDR2 SFDVKD, per germline. The CDR3 has 13 amino acids. The CDR3 nucleotides are TGTGCCACCAGTGACCCAGATGGTGATACGCAGTATTTT. Translated: CATSDPDGDTQYF.

This chain connects TRBV5-1 to TRBJ2-1; 9 bases agree with TRBD1. From germline, CDR1 is SGHRS and CDR2 YFSETQ. This CDR3 region has 15 residues. J was trimmed by 9 bases and V by 4 bases; bases with no gene match: 11. The CDR3 sequence: CASSNGGTGSFEQFF. The CDR3 nucleotides read TGCGCCAGCAGCAATGGCGGGACAGGGTCTTTTGAGCAGTTCTTC. The variable domain in full, with the rest retrieved from reference TRBV5-1 and TRBJ2-1, is KAGVTQTPRYLIKTRGQQVTLSCSPISGHRSVSWYQQTPGQGLQFLFEYFSETQRNKGNFPGRFSGRQFSNSRSEMNVSTLELGDSALYLCASSNGGTGSFEQFFGPGTRLTVL.

This clonotype was seen at least ten times. This chain connects TRBV4-3 to TRBJ2-3; 9 bases are shared with TRBD1. The CDR3 runs to 15 residues. V lost 0 bases to trimming and J lost 5 bases; unmatched junction nucleotides: 3. Germline V gene sequence: CDR1 LGHNA, CDR2 YSLEER. CDR3 loop: CASSQDRQGVDTQYF. CDR3 nucleotides: TGCGCCAGCAGCCAAGATAGACAGGGGGTAGATACGCAGTATTTT.

This clonotype was seen a handful of times. The chain links TRBV12-2 to TRBJ2-7; the D call of TRBD1 is as the table states it, not checked on the DNA. TRBV12-2 is reported as a pseudogene. This CDR3 is 16 amino acids long. The CDR3 nucleotides are TGTGCAAGTCGCCCACTTCCCGGGGGGAGGAAATACGAGCAGTACTTC. Translating it yields CASRPLPGGRKYEQYF.

This clonotype was observed at least ten times. The chain employs TRBV6-5 and TRBJ2-1; 7 nucleotides align to TRBD1. Germline V gene lookup returns CDR1 MNHEY and CDR2 SVGAGI. This CDR3 has 13 residues. Trimming cost V 2 bases and J 8 bases; bases outside gene matches: 3. The CDR3 DNA is TGTGCCAGCAGTTACAGGCAGGGGGATGAGCAGTTCTTC. Its translation: CASSYRQGDEQFF.

J is TRBJ2-7 and V is TRBV7-7; 8 nucleotides agree with TRBD1. Per the germline V gene, CDR1 is SSHAT and CDR2 is FNYEAQ (reference sequence). This CDR3 is built from 15 residues. This chain's CDR3 is CASRNTGGSSYEQYV. The DNA for the CDR3 is TGTGCTAGCAGAAATACAGGGGGTAGCTCCTACGAGCAGTACGTC.

The V call is TRBV6-2 or TRBV6-3, the J call TRBJ2-2; TRBD1 aligns across 8 bases. The germline CDR1 and CDR2 sequences are MNHEY and SVGEGT. The V segment lost 7 bases and the J segment 6 bases; nucleotides outside the gene matches: 10. The CDR3 is 15 residues long. CDR3: CASTRTGSVPGELFF. DNA for the CDR3: TGTGCCAGCACAAGGACAGGGAGTGTCCCCGGGGAGCTGTTTTTT.

This clonotype was counted at least ten times. The rearrangement joins TRBV12-3 or TRBV12-4 to TRBJ1-6; 7 nucleotides agree with TRBD1. The CDR3 covers 13 residues. V lost 6 bases, J lost 8 bases, and 4 bases stayed unmatched. The CDR3 region has the DNA TGTGCCAGCAGCTATACAGGGGATTCACCCCTCCACTTT. Its protein is CASSYTGDSPLHF.

This clonotype came up many times. The chain combines TRBV11-2 with TRBJ2-1; D unclear. The V and J ends lost 3 bases and 9 bases respectively, with 9 bases between them. CDR1 is SGHAT and CDR2 is FQNNGV in the germline V gene. The CDR3 totals 12 residues. This chain's CDR3 is CASSFYESEQFF. The CDR3 DNA follows: TGTGCCAGCAGCTTTTATGAGAGTGAGCAGTTCTTC.

This clonotype was seen many times. J is TRBJ2-1 and V is TRBV29-1; D is perhaps TRBD1 (5 bases). There are 12 residues in the CDR3. Trimming pared 6 bases from V and 2 bases from J, leaving 8 bases between. Germline loops: CDR1 SQVTM, CDR2 ANQGSEA. Here the CDR3 reads CSVGQAYNEQFF. Written as DNA, the CDR3 is TGCAGCGTGGGGCAGGCCTACAATGAGCAGTTCTTC.

This clonotype was recorded at least ten times. This chain joins TRBV7-8 and TRBJ2-7, with D perhaps TRBD1 (5 bases). The CDR3 runs 13 residues. The V gene lost 2 bases and the J gene lost 7 bases, with 12 bases spanning the gap. The germline V gene encodes CDR1 SGHVS and CDR2 FQNEAQ. CDR3 protein: CASSLFRGREQYV. CDR3 coding DNA: TGTGCCAGCAGCTTATTTAGGGGTCGGGAGCAGTACGTC.

This clonotype was seen a few times. The rearrangement joins TRBV28 to TRBJ1-1; D not certain. Germline CDR1 reads MDHEN; CDR2 reads SYDVKM. Trimming removed 7 bases from V and 0 bases from J, with 15 bases in between. The CDR3 sequence is 15 residues long. CDR3 in DNA: TGTGCCAGCATCGCGGGGTCGATTATGAACACTGAAGCTTTCTTT. Its translation: CASIAGSIMNTEAFF.

V and J are TRBV7-2 and TRBJ1-1; D gene uncertain. The CDR3 has 13 amino acids. Germline V gene lookup returns CDR1 SGHTA and CDR2 FQGNSA. V shed 0 bases and J shed 4 bases, with 6 bases lying between them. The CDR3 nucleotides are TGTGCCAGCAGCTTAGCCTTGACCACTGAAGCTTTCTTT. It codes for CASSLALTTEAFF.

There are many counts of this clonotype. This chain joins TRBV6-2 or TRBV6-3 and TRBJ1-5; 9 nucleotides match TRBD1. Germline V gives CDR1 MNHEY, CDR2 SVGEGT. J lost 3 bases, V lost 5 bases, and 17 bases had no gene match. The CDR3 extends over 19 amino acids. The CDR3 nucleotides are TGTGCCAGCAGTAGCCGCAAAAACAGGGGGCGGAATAACAATCAGCCCCAGCATTTT. It specifies CASSSRKNRGRNNNQPQHF.

This sequence joins TRBV6-2 or TRBV6-3 and TRBJ1-1, with D unclear. The CDR3 has 14 residues. V gave up 6 bases and J gave up 1 base, with 12 bases separating them. CDR1 and CDR2 (germline): MNHEY, SVGEGT. CDR3 loop: CASRRPQRNTEAFF. Written as DNA, the CDR3 is TGTGCCAGCAGGCGTCCCCAGAGGAACACTGAAGCTTTCTTT.

The genes are TRBV7-2 and TRBJ1-4; D possibly corresponds to TRBD1 (6 bases). Germline CDR1 SGHTA, CDR2 FQGNSA. CDR3 length equals 17 residues. V lost 1 base, J lost 7 bases, and 19 bases lay in between. The CDR3 DNA sequence: TGTGCCAGCAGCTTAGTGGCCTGGGAGGGGGTCGGTGAAAAACTGTTTTTT. Protein sequence: CASSLVAWEGVGEKLFF.

This clonotype came up many times. The chain couples TRBV12-3 or TRBV12-4 to TRBJ1-3, with D possibly matching TRBD1 (6 bases). CDR3 length equals 14 residues. Trimming left V 5 bases short and J 1 base short, with 9 bases between. The CDR3 DNA follows: TGTGCCAGCAGTAAACAGGGTTCTGGAAACACCATATATTTT. Translated: CASSKQGSGNTIYF.

This clonotype was detected many times. This rearrangement joins TRBV29-1 to TRBJ2-3, with D possibly TRBD2 on 5 matching bases. Trimming removed 3 bases at V and 4 bases at J, with 11 bases between. The CDR3 runs 13 residues. The germline gives CDR1 SQVTM, CDR2 ANQGSEA. CDR3 coding DNA: TGCAGCGTTGATACTAGTACGTCAGATACGCAGTATTTT. Encoded protein: CSVDTSTSDTQYF.

Many counts were recorded for this clonotype. The V gene is TRBV4-3, the J gene TRBJ1-4; TRBD1 might be the D (5 bases). Germline assignment: CDR1 LGHNA and CDR2 YSLEER. CDR3 length equals 16 residues. V lost 0 bases, J lost 7 bases, and 15 bases lay in between. DNA of the CDR3: TGCGCCAGCAGCCAAGATCTGGGGGGGAGAGGTGAAAAACTGTTTTTT. Encoded protein: CASSQDLGGRGEKLFF.